This T cell receptor beta chain was captured by sequencing in a study of metastatic and nonmetastatic thyroid tumors. Study-wide background: Malignant thyroid and benign thyroid patients provided blood and tumor or nodule tissue whose repertoires were compared.

All patients were untreated before thyroid surgery. In the original analysis: Construction of a distant-metastasis classifier for papillary thyroid cancer relied on CDR3 differences across clinicopathological groups. TCRdb re-analyzed the PCR reads using MiXCR. The V and J calls and clone size come from TCRdb's table, not from the authors' own analysis. There are under 40,000 clones in the sample; about a sixth occur only once, and 3% to 4% lies in the top ten. Study-wide results and limits: Relative to benign nodules, malignant thyroid tumors were reportedly characterized by significantly elevated TCR beta diversity in blood and tumor.

The length of the CDR3 is 14 residues. V lost 9 bases and J 1 base, leaving 15 bases between the germline ends. This clone was seen many times. Its antigen is as yet unknown. The material sequenced was blood. The sequence derives from a female donor with papillary thyroid cancer or a benign thyroid nodule (not recorded which). Some clones in this sample may be carry-over from other donors' samples. The genes are TRBV6-7 and TRBJ1-1; a possible D gene is TRBD1 (5 bases). TRBV6-7 is known as an ORF, though its function is uncertain. The CDR3 coding sequence is TGTGCCAGTCCCCGAGGGACGGCGAACACTGAAGCTTTCTTT. Protein sequence: CASPRGTANTEAFF.